The rows below give T cell receptor beta chains drawn from one sample of a study of blood T cell repertoires in COVID-19. Produced via immunoSEQ multiplex PCR; TCRdb's table is partial and in-frame only. The top ten hold around 1.5% of the sample, which has tens of thousands of clones, about 90% seen once. The material sequenced was peripheral blood. The source is a man between 60 and 75 years old with active COVID-19. The CDR3 runs from the conserved cysteine through the conserved F or W. A D gene is named only where the DNA matches it firmly. Rows may omit the clone size; those that give it use once, few, many or a size class.

>.|TRBJ2-2|TRBV6-5|.
CASSYSSRGRAGELFF
TGTGCCAGCAGTTACTCCAGCCGGGGAAGGGCCGGGGAGCTGTTTTTT
>.|TRBJ2-1|TRBV4-2|.
CASSPNFWASSYNEQFF
TGTGCCAGCAGCCCCAACTTCTGGGCAAGCTCCTACAATGAGCAGTTCTTC
>.|TRBJ1-1|TRBV5-1|.
CASRADTEAFF
TGCGCCAGCAGGGCAGACACTGAAGCTTTCTTT
>.|TRBJ1-3|TRBV4-2|.
CASSQEGRRGNTIYF
TGTGCCAGCAGCCAAGAAGGCAGGCGTGGAAACACCATATATTTT
>.|TRBJ1-2|TRBV20-1|.
CSARAGVGYTF
TGCAGTGCTAGAGCGGGTGTAGGCTACACCTTC
>.|TRBJ2-1|TRBV6-5|TRBD1
CASKTGGYEQFF
TGTGCCAGCAAAACAGGGGGCTATGAGCAGTTCTTC
>.|TRBJ2-1|TRBV4-1|.
CASSRPSLGEQFF
TGCGCCAGCAGCCGACCATCCCTGGGCGAGCAGTTCTTC
>.|TRBJ1-2|TRBV9|.
CASSGWTEKVDYGYTF
TGTGCCAGCAGCGGCTGGACAGAAAAGGTAGACTATGGCTACACCTTC
>.|TRBJ2-7|TRBV25-1|.
CASSEYGGQLYEQYF
TGTGCCAGCAGTGAATATGGCGGACAGCTCTACGAGCAGTACTTC
>.|TRBJ2-1|TRBV19|TRBD2
CASSTPRGGVNNEQFF
TGTGCCAGTAGCACCCCTCGCGGGGGGGTAAACAATGAGCAGTTCTTC
>.|TRBJ1-2|TRBV6-5|.
CATRGAGDTF
TGTGCCACTCGGGGGGCAGGGGACACCTTC
>.|TRBJ2-2|TRBV6-2/TRBV6-3|.
CASSYSSVSGELFF
TGTGCCAGCAGTTACTCTAGCGTATCCGGGGAGCTGTTTTTT
>.|TRBJ1-5|TRBV9|TRBD1
CASSVAGTENQPQHF
TGTGCCAGCAGCGTAGCGGGGACAGAGAATCAGCCCCAGCATTTT
>once|TRBJ2-4|TRBV7-9|.
CASSLEAGNIQYF
TGTGCCAGCAGCTTAGAAGCGGGAAACATTCAGTACTTC
>once|TRBJ2-1|TRBV4-3|.
CASSQVINYVNEQFF
TGCGCCAGCAGCCAAGTCATTAACTATGTCAATGAGCAGTTCTTC
>.|TRBJ1-4|TRBV2|TRBD1
CASSPGTGSKKLFF
TGTGCCAGCAGCCCCGGGACAGGGAGTAAAAAACTGTTTTTT
>once|TRBJ2-1|TRBV7-7|TRBD1
CASSLGPGTGDNEQFF
TGTGCCAGCAGCTTAGGGCCAGGGACAGGGGACAATGAGCAGTTCTTC
>.|TRBJ1-2|TRBV5-1|.
CASSSVFRRENYGYTF
TGCGCCAGCAGCTCAGTTTTTAGACGGGAGAACTATGGCTACACCTTC
>.|TRBJ1-1|TRBV5-1|.
CASSIERDTRVFF
TGCGCCAGCAGCATAGAGCGGGACACAAGAGTGTTCTTT
>.|TRBJ2-3|TRBV5-1|TRBD2
CASSPPAGLNTDTQYF
TGCGCCAGCAGCCCCCCAGCGGGACTTAACACAGATACGCAGTATTTT
>.|TRBJ2-4|TRBV11-2|TRBD2
CASSDEGGVGNIQYF
TGTGCCAGCAGCGACGAGGGAGGGGTTGGAAACATTCAGTACTTC
>.|TRBJ1-6|TRBV18|.
CASSPNGGSDSPLHF
TGTGCCAGCTCACCAAACGGCGGATCTGATTCACCCCTCCACTTT
>.|TRBJ1-2|TRBV9|.
CASSVGIDNYGYTF
TGTGCCAGCAGCGTAGGAATAGATAACTATGGCTACACCTTC
>.|TRBJ2-5|TRBV5-1|TRBD2
CASSLRPGLAGQETQYF
TGCGCCAGCAGCTTGCGTCCGGGACTAGCGGGGCAAGAGACCCAGTACTTC
>.|TRBJ1-1|TRBV5-4|.
CASSGGATEAFF
TGTGCCAGCAGCGGAGGGGCCACTGAAGCTTTCTTT
>.|TRBJ2-4|TRBV9|TRBD1
CASSVDPGTGFGLKNIQYF
TGTGCCAGCAGCGTAGATCCCGGGACAGGGTTCGGTCTCAAAAACATTCAGTACTTC
>.|TRBJ2-7|TRBV20-1|.
CSARGAGEQYF
TGCAGTGCTAGAGGTGCGGGGGAGCAGTACTTC
>.|TRBJ1-1|TRBV19|.
CASSSQGSEAFF
TGTGCCAGTAGTAGCCAGGGGAGTGAAGCTTTCTTT
>.|TRBJ2-3|TRBV28|TRBD2
CASRSSGDGTDTQYF
TGTGCCAGCAGAAGTAGCGGGGACGGCACAGATACGCAGTATTTT
>.|TRBJ2-7|TRBV3-1/TRBV3-2|TRBD2
CASSQGGSGLAAYEQYF
TGTGCCAGCAGCCAAGGGGGATCAGGACTAGCGGCCTACGAGCAGTACTTC
>.|TRBJ2-2|TRBV5-1|TRBD1
CASNKGQGNTGELFF
TGCGCCAGCAACAAGGGACAGGGAAACACCGGGGAGCTGTTTTTT
>.|TRBJ2-5|TRBV5-4|.
CASSFKTGGETQYF
TGTGCCAGCAGCTTTAAGACTGGGGGGGAGACCCAGTACTTC
>.|TRBJ1-2|TRBV7-3|.
CASREMRGYGYTF
TGTGCCAGCCGGGAGATGCGCGGCTATGGCTACACCTTC
>few|TRBJ1-6|TRBV2|.
CASSEAQGGSPLHF
TGTGCCAGCAGTGAAGCGCAGGGAGGGTCACCCCTCCACTTT
>.|TRBJ1-5|TRBV30|TRBD1
CAWSLGQGLSNQPQHF
TGTGCCTGGAGTTTGGGACAGGGTTTAAGCAATCAGCCCCAGCATTTT
>.|TRBJ1-6|TRBV18|TRBD1
CASSPGTGENSPLHF
TGTGCCAGCTCACCCGGGACAGGGGAAAATTCACCCCTCCACTTT
>.|TRBJ1-1|TRBV6-2/TRBV6-3|.
CASSFTGAEAFF
TGTGCCAGCAGCTTCACAGGTGCTGAAGCTTTCTTT
>.|TRBJ1-3|TRBV11-2|TRBD1
CASSWDRWRNTIYF
TGTGCCAGCAGCTGGGACAGATGGAGGAACACCATATATTTT
>once|TRBJ1-2|TRBV4-3|.
CASSQDQAAFYGYTF
TGCGCCAGCAGCCAAGATCAGGCAGCTTTTTATGGCTACACCTTC
>.|TRBJ1-1|TRBV28|.
CASTQNLPLNPQRTEAFF
TGTGCCAGCACCCAAAACCTGCCTCTAAACCCTCAACGAACTGAAGCTTTCTTT
>.|TRBJ2-2|TRBV5-4|TRBD1
CASSLGQGATGELFF
TGTGCCAGCAGCTTAGGGCAGGGGGCGACCGGGGAGCTGTTTTTT
>.|TRBJ2-7|TRBV7-3|.
CASSLAQDYEQYF
TGTGCCAGCAGCTTAGCACAGGATTACGAGCAGTACTTC
>.|TRBJ2-7|TRBV6-4|TRBD1
CASSTKPGDRGGSYEQYF
TGTGCCAGCAGTACGAAGCCAGGAGACAGGGGCGGCTCCTACGAGCAGTACTTC
>.|TRBJ1-2|TRBV5-4|TRBD1
CASSEQGAFGYTF
TGTGCCAGCAGCGAGCAGGGGGCGTTTGGCTACACCTTC
>.|TRBJ1-1|TRBV18|.
CASSMGGLNTEAFF
TGTGCCAGCTCAATGGGCGGACTTAACACTGAAGCTTTCTTT
>.|TRBJ1-3|TRBV10-3|.
CAISPQGNTIYF
TGTGCCATCAGTCCTCAGGGAAACACCATATATTTT
>.|TRBJ1-4|TRBV5-5|.
CASSLVTVTNEKLFF
TGTGCCAGCAGCCTTGTGACAGTAACTAATGAAAAACTGTTTTTT
>.|TRBJ2-7|TRBV6-5|TRBD1
CASSLGTDFYEQYF
TGTGCCAGCAGCCTCGGGACAGATTTCTACGAGCAGTACTTC
>.|TRBJ1-2|TRBV6-2/TRBV6-3|.
CASSPRRVGHYGYTF
TGTGCCAGCAGTCCCCGGAGGGTGGGACACTATGGCTACACCTTC
>.|TRBJ2-1|TRBV24-1|.
CATSARLVTQPYNEQFF
TGTGCCACCAGCGCACGACTAGTAACCCAGCCCTACAATGAGCAGTTCTTC
>.|TRBJ1-4|TRBV2|.
CASSPFHPATNEKLFF
TGTGCCAGCAGTCCGTTTCATCCGGCAACTAATGAAAAACTGTTTTTT
>.|TRBJ1-1|TRBV7-8|.
CASSLRAQGNTEAFF
TGTGCCAGCAGCTTAAGGGCCCAGGGGAACACTGAAGCTTTCTTT
>.|TRBJ1-1|TRBV19|TRBD1
CASSPYRGPGPMNTEAFF
TGTGCCAGTAGTCCCTACAGGGGCCCGGGGCCGATGAACACTGAAGCTTTCTTT
>.|TRBJ1-6|TRBV25-1|TRBD1
CASSVTGWNSPLHF
TGTGCCAGCAGTGTGACAGGGTGGAACTCACCCCTCCACTTT
>.|TRBJ2-2|TRBV10-1|.
CASSESGRGSLGGELFF
TGCGCCAGCAGTGAGTCTGGAAGGGGCTCCCTAGGCGGGGAGCTGTTTTTT